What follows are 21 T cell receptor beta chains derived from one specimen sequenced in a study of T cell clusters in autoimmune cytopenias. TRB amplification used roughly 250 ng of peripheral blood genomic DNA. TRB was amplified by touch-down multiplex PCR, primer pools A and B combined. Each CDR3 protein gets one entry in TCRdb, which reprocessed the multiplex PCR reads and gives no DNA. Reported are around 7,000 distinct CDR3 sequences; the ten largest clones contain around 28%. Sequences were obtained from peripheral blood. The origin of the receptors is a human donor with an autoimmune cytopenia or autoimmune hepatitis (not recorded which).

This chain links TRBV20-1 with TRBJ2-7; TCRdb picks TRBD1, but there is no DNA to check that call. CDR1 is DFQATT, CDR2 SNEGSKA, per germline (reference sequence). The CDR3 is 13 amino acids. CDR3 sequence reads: CSTGRGYSYEQYF.

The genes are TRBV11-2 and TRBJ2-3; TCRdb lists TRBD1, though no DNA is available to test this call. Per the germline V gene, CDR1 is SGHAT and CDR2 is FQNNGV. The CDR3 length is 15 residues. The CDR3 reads CASSFGTGNTDTQYF.

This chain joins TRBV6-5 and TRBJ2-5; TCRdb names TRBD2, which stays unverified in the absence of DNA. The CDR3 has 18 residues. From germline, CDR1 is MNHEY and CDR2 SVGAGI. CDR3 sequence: CASSYKSVAGGPAGTQYF.

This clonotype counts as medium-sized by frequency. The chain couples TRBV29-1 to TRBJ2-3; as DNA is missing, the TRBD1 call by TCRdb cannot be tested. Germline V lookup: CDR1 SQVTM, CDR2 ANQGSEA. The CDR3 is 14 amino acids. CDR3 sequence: CSVAPYRGTDTQYF.

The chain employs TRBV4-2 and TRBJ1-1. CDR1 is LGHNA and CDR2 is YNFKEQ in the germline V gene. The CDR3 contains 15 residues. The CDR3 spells CASSQEYAGNTEAFF.

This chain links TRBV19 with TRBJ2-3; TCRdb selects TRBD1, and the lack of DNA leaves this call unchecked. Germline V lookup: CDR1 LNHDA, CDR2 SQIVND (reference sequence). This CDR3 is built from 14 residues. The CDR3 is CASSWDRNQDTQYF.

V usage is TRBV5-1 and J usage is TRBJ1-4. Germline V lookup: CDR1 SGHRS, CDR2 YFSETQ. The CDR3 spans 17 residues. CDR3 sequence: CASSLGRLGATNEKLFF.

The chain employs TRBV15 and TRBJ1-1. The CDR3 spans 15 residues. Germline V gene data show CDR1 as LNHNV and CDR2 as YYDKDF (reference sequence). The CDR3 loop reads CATSRVGYMNTEAFF. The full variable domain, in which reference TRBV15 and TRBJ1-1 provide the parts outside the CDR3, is DAMVIQNPRYQVTQFGKPVTLSCSQTLNHNVMYWYQQKSSQAPKLLFHYYDKDFNNEADTPDNFQSRRPNTSFCFLDIRSPGLGDTAMYLCATSRVGYMNTEAFFGQGTRLTVV.

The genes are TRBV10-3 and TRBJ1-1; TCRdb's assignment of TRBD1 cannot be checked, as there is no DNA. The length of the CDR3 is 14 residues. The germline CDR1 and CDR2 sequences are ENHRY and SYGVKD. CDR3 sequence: CASKRDIPNTEAFF.

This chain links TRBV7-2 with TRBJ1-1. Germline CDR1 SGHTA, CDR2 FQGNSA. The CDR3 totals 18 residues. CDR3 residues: CASSSPRRPGGRNTEAFF.

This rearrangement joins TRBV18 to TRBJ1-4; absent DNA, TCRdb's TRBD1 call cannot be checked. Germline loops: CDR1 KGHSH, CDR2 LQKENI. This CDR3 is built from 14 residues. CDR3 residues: CASSPRDQGEKLFF.

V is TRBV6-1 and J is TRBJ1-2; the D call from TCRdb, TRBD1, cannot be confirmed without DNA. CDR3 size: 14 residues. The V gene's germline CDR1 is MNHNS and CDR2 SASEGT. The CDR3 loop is CASSWTGANYGYTF.

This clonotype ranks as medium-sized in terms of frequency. The CDR3 protein is CAWSGGAGVGTDTQYF. The chain carries TRBV30 and TRBJ2-3; the TCRdb call, TRBD1, lacks DNA for checking. Germline CDR1 GTSNPN, CDR2 SVGIG (reference sequence). The CDR3 totals 16 residues. Supplemented by reference TRBV30 and TRBJ2-3, the full variable domain reads SQTIHQWPATLVQPVGSPLSLECTVEGTSNPNLYWYRQAAGRGLQLLFYSVGIGQISSEVPQNLSASRPQDRQFILSSKKLLLSDSGFYLCAWSGGAGVGTDTQYFGPGTRLTVL.

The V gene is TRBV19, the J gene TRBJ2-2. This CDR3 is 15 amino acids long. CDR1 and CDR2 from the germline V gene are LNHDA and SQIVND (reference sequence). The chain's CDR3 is CASSRGFGNTGELFF.

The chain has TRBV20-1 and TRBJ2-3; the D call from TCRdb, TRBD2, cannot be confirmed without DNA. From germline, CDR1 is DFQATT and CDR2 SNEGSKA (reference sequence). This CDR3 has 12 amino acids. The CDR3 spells CSASGSADTQYF.

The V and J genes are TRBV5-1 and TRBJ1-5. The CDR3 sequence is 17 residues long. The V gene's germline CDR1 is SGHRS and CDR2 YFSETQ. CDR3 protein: CASSLAGRGGGNQPQHF.

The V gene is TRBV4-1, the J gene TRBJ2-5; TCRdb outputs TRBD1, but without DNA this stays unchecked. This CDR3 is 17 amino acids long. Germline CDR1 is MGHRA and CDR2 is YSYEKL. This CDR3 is CASSQDRQGAVRETQYF.

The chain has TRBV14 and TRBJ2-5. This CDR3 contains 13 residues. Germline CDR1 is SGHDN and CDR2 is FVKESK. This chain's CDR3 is CASSQVWTETQYF. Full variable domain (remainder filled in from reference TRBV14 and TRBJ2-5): EAGVTQFPSHSVIEKGQTVTLRCDPISGHDNLYWYRRVMGKEIKFLLHFVKESKQDESGMPNNRFLAERTGGTYSTLKVQPAELEDSGVYFCASSQVWTETQYFGPGTRLLVL.

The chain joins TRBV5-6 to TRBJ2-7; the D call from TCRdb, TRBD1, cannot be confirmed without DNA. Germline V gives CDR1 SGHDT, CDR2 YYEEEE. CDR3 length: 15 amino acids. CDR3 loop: CASSLPGQGVYEQYF. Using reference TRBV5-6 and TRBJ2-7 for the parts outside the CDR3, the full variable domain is DAGVTQSPTHLIKTRGQQVTLRCSPKSGHDTVSWYQQALGQGPQFIFQYYEEEERQRGNFPDRFSGHQFPNYSSELNVNALLLGDSALYLCASSLPGQGVYEQYFGPGTRLTVT.

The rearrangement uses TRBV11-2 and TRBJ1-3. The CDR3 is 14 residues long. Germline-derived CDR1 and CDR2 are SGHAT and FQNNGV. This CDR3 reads CASSPLDLWGTIYF.

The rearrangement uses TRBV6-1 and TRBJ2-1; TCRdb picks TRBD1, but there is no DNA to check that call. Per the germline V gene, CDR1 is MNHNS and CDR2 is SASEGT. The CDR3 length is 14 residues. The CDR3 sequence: CASSGQGRGNEQFF.